This T cell receptor beta chain was sequenced in a study of T cell responses to AZD1222 COVID-19 vaccine. The table came from immunoSEQ multiplex PCR; TCRdb's copy has only in-frame clones and leaves some out. The sample consists of more than 75,000 clones, over 75% of them appearing once. Germline CDR1 MGHRA, CDR2 YSYEKL. The ends were cut back, 3 bases at V and 1 base at J, with 13 bases in the middle. The CDR3 extends over 15 amino acids. This TCR was sampled from an adult who received the AZD1222 COVID-19 vaccine. The specimen comprised peripheral blood, sampled 28 days after the second AZD1222 dose. This rearrangement joins TRBV4-1 to TRBJ2-7, with D possibly TRBD2 on 6 matching bases. CDR3 protein: CASSQTRDFSYEQYF. For the CDR3, the DNA is TGCGCCAGCAGCCAGACCCGGGACTTTTCCTACGAGCAGTACTTC.